This record looks at one TCR beta chain sequence and its context. Antigen unknown. The data derive from a study of cytomegalovirus exposure and HLA in healthy donors. General study findings and limits: Overall, approximately 180 TCR beta chains were annotated as cytomegalovirus-associated. In vitro experiments confirmed that three CMV-associated chains were specific for CMV antigens.

The CDR3 contains 13 residues. Trimming removed 10 bases at V and 1 base at J, with 12 bases between. Germline CDR1 is SGDLS and CDR2 is YYNGEE. These donors, healthy bone marrow donors, were studied. PCR employed 60 Vbeta and 13 Jbeta primers. The data were produced by immunoSEQ multiplex PCR, yet TCRdb's version contains in-frame clones alone and is incomplete. This sample has 90,000 to 130,000 clones, with about 79% found just once. The TCR comes from a young woman in good health and CMV-seropositive. Material: PBMCs. The chain couples TRBV9 to TRBJ1-5; D gene unclear. The CDR3 reads CAPQSVSNQPQHF. The DNA of the CDR3 is TGTGCCCCTCAGTCAGTAAGCAATCAGCCCCAGCATTTT.